The 27 T cell receptor beta chains listed next were all sequenced from one sample in a study of blood T cell repertoires in COVID-19. The method was immunoSEQ multiplex PCR; TCRdb's version includes in-frame clones alone and lacks a portion of them. The table includes about 98,000 clones, around 84% detected once. The sample consisted of peripheral blood. The receptors derive from a human donor in a cohort sampled during active COVID-19.

The chain links TRBV2 to TRBJ2-5; 8 positions match TRBD2. The CDR3 contains 13 residues. The J segment lost 1 base and the V segment lost 8 bases, leaving 3 bases of the junction unmatched. The germline V gene encodes CDR1 SNHLY and CDR2 FYNNEI. As DNA, the CDR3 is TGTGCCAGCCAGCGGGGGCTCCAAGAGACCCAGTACTTC. It is translated as CASQRGLQETQYF.

V usage is TRBV6-2 or TRBV6-3 and J usage is TRBJ2-7; 10 bases fit TRBD1. Germline V CDR1 and CDR2: MNHEY, SVGEGT. CDR3 length: 18 amino acids. Trimming removed 4 bases from V and 4 bases from J; junction bases left unmatched: 16. The CDR3 DNA reads TGTGCCAGCAGTTCGCCCGGGACAGGGGCGCTCAGGGGATACGAGCAGTACTTC. As protein: CASSSPGTGALRGYEQYF.

The rearrangement uses TRBV7-9 and TRBJ1-3, with 7 positions matching TRBD1. V lost 3 bases, J lost 2 bases, and 7 bases stayed unmatched. The CDR3 consists of 16 residues. Germline V gene data show CDR1 as SEHNR and CDR2 as FQNEAQ (reference sequence). In DNA, the CDR3 is TGTGCCAGCAGCTTTGTGGCTCAGGGGGCTGGAAACACCATATATTTT. Encoded protein: CASSFVAQGAGNTIYF. Full variable domain (remainder filled in from reference TRBV7-9 and TRBJ1-3): DTGVSQNPRHKITKRGQNVTFRCDPISEHNRLYWYRQTLGQGPEFLTYFQNEAQLEKSRLLSDRFSAERPKGSFSTLEIQRTEQGDSAMYLCASSFVAQGAGNTIYFGEGSWLTVV.

This sequence joins TRBV7-2 and TRBJ2-5, with D tentatively TRBD1 (6 bases). The CDR3 length is 14 residues. V was pared by 5 bases and J by 5 bases, with 15 bases between. From germline, CDR1 is SGHTA and CDR2 FQGNSA. The CDR3 DNA follows: TGTGCCAGCAGCCGTCGGACAGTTCGTGAGACCCAGTACTTC. Residues: CASSRRTVRETQYF.

The V gene is TRBV28, the J gene TRBJ2-7; TRBD1 matches 11 bases. The CDR3 consists of 15 residues. CDR1 is MDHEN, CDR2 SYDVKM, per germline. Trimming at V came to 2 bases and at J to 3 bases, leaving 3 bases not matched to a gene. The CDR3 DNA reads as TGTGCCAGCAGTTTAAGCGGGACAGGGGGCTACGAGCAGTACTTC. Translation gives CASSLSGTGGYEQYF.

This clone appeared a few times. The chain combines TRBV7-9 with TRBJ2-7, with a tentative D call TRBD2 (6 bases). The CDR3 length is 14 residues. V was shortened by 5 bases and J by 4 bases, with 15 bases between the two germline ends. Germline CDR1 SEHNR, CDR2 FQNEAQ (reference sequence). CDR3 bases: TGTGCCAGCAGCCTGATGAGCGGGTATTACGAGCAGTACTTC. Translating gives CASSLMSGYYEQYF.

The rearrangement uses TRBV15 and TRBJ1-3; D call uncertain. The CDR3 is 16 amino acids. V lost 1 base and J 2 bases, leaving 12 bases between the germline ends. Germline V gene data show CDR1 as LNHNV and CDR2 as YYDKDF (reference sequence). The CDR3 DNA follows: TGTGCCACCAGCAGAGGTTACGCCAGAACTGGAAACACCATATATTTT. Translated: CATSRGYARTGNTIYF.

V gene TRBV28 combines with J gene TRBJ1-6; D not certain. Germline CDR1 reads MDHEN; CDR2 reads SYDVKM. This CDR3 has 18 residues. Between the trimmed V and J ends, which lost 5 bases and 4 bases, there was a span of 21 bases. The CDR3 loop is CASSLREFLMNYNSPLHF. Written as DNA, the CDR3 is TGTGCCAGCAGTCTCCGGGAATTCCTTATGAATTATAATTCACCCCTCCACTTT.

The chain combines TRBV6-5 with TRBJ1-4, with D perhaps TRBD1 (6 bases). Germline lookup yields CDR1 MNHEY and CDR2 SVGAGI. The CDR3 length is 14 residues. Trimming left V 6 bases short and J 4 bases short, with 12 bases between. The CDR3 sequence is CASSLQGVNEKLFF. In DNA, the CDR3 is TGTGCCAGCAGCCTACAGGGAGTTAATGAAAAACTGTTTTTT.

The chain employs TRBV11-2 and TRBJ1-2, with D unresolved. CDR3 length: 15 residues. CDR1 and CDR2 from the germline V gene are SGHAT and FQNNGV. V dropped 4 bases and J dropped 5 bases, with 17 bases sitting between them. The CDR3 reads CASSSSGVWVYGYTF. The CDR3 region has the DNA TGTGCCAGCAGCTCATCCGGGGTTTGGGTTTATGGCTACACCTTC.

This chain joins TRBV4-1 and TRBJ1-1, with D perhaps TRBD1 (5 bases). V lost 3 bases to trimming and J lost 0 bases, with 11 bases between them. Germline V lookup: CDR1 MGHRA, CDR2 YSYEKL. The CDR3 has 15 amino acids. CDR3 DNA sequence: TGCGCCAGCAGCCACCGGCAGGGTGTGAACACTGAAGCTTTCTTT. It translates to CASSHRQGVNTEAFF.

The rearrangement joins TRBV28 to TRBJ1-1; 8 bases align to TRBD1. The CDR3 covers 15 residues. Trimming took 4 bases from V and 5 from J; bases not matched to a gene: 9. Germline CDR1 is MDHEN and CDR2 is SYDVKM. In DNA, the CDR3 is TGTGCCAGCAGTTACAGGACAGGGTGGGGAACTGAAGCTTTCTTT. This translates into CASSYRTGWGTEAFF.

V gene TRBV7-2 combines with J gene TRBJ2-7; 10 bases are a match to TRBD2. Germline CDR1 is SGHTA and CDR2 is FQGNSA. This CDR3 contains 16 residues. The V gene end was trimmed by 1 base and the J gene end by 3 bases; junction bases not matched to a gene: 6. Here the CDR3 reads CASSLGVLAGGYEQYF. DNA for the CDR3: TGTGCCAGCAGCTTAGGAGTTTTAGCGGGGGGCTACGAGCAGTACTTC.

This chain connects TRBV11-2 to TRBJ2-5; no firm D call. CDR1 is SGHAT and CDR2 is FQNNGV in the germline V gene. The V end was cut by 5 bases, the J end by 5 bases, with 9 bases between. The CDR3 covers 12 residues. DNA for the CDR3: TGTGCCAGCAGCCTGGTAGCCGAGACCCAGTACTTC. This codes for CASSLVAETQYF. Full variable domain (rest looked up from reference TRBV11-2 and TRBJ2-5): EAGVAQSPRYKIIEKRQSVAFWCNPISGHATLYWYQQILGQGPKLLIQFQNNGVVDDSQLPKDRFSAERLKGVDSTLKIQPAKLEDSAVYLCASSLVAETQYFGPGTRLLVL.

The genes are TRBV10-3 and TRBJ2-5; possible D gene TRBD2, 7 bases. This CDR3 comprises 12 residues. Germline V gene lookup returns CDR1 ENHRY and CDR2 SYGVKD. Trimming cost V 8 bases and J 10 bases, with 17 bases left between them. The CDR3 region is CAISRGGMVQYF. CDR3 nucleotides: TGTGCCATCTCGAGGGGGGGGATGGTCCAGTACTTC.

This chain links TRBV5-1 with TRBJ2-1; 8 bases line up with TRBD2. From germline, CDR1 is SGHRS and CDR2 YFSETQ. The CDR3 is made up of 17 amino acids. V shed 4 bases and J 9 bases; nucleotides not matched to a gene: 18. The CDR3 here is CASSPRGLAGGMGEQFF. In DNA form, the CDR3 reads TGCGCCAGCAGCCCCCGGGGGCTGGCGGGGGGCATGGGTGAGCAGTTCTTC.

The V call is TRBV2, the J call TRBJ1-5; D perhaps matches TRBD1 (6 bases). This CDR3 spans 15 amino acids. V lost 3 bases, J lost 2 bases, and 11 bases lay in between. Germline loops: CDR1 SNHLY, CDR2 FYNNEI. CDR3 in amino acids: CASSEGQGRNQPQHF. CDR3 in DNA: TGTGCCAGCAGTGAGGGGCAGGGGCGCAATCAGCCCCAGCATTTT.

In this sample, this clone is large (0.1 to 1%). The V call is TRBV7-8, the J call TRBJ1-5, with D hard to call. Trimming pared 1 base from V and 0 bases from J, leaving 16 bases between. This CDR3 spans 18 amino acids. CDR1 and CDR2 (germline): SGHVS, FQNEAQ. CDR3 in DNA: TGTGCCAGCAGCTTAGAGCGAGGTGGAGGGTATAGCAATCAGCCCCAGCATTTT. Its translation is CASSLERGGGYSNQPQHF.

The CDR3 sequence is CASSRLADTEAFF. The DNA for the CDR3 is TGTGCCAGCTCACGATTGGCCGACACTGAAGCTTTCTTT. The V call is TRBV18, the J call TRBJ1-1; D is unresolved. This CDR3 comprises 13 residues. Germline CDR1 KGHSH, CDR2 LQKENI. Trimming shortened V by 4 bases and J by 3 bases, and 9 bases separated the two germline ends.

The V call is TRBV18, the J call TRBJ1-6; the D gene is possibly TRBD1 (5 bases). Germline values: CDR1 KGHSH, CDR2 LQKENI. The CDR3 sequence is 14 residues long. With 6 bases removed from V and 6 bases from J, the gap between germline ends came to 12 bases. The CDR3 DNA follows: TGTGCCAGCTCCCCGACAGTTTTTAATTCACCCCTCCACTTT. Translation: CASSPTVFNSPLHF.

The chain's CDR3 is CASSKNLAGSYNEQFF. The CDR3 nucleotides read TGTGCCAGCAGCAAAAATCTAGCGGGCTCCTACAATGAGCAGTTCTTC. The V gene is TRBV7-9, the J gene TRBJ2-1, with 8 nucleotides matching TRBD2. The CDR3 runs 16 residues. Per germline, CDR1 SEHNR and CDR2 FQNEAQ (reference sequence). The trim removed 5 bases at V and 0 bases at J, leaving 6 bases unmatched.

This clone was observed a single time. Written as DNA, the CDR3 is TGTGCCAGCAGTTCCCCCCTGGGCGGGGGGGCGGCAGATACGCAGTATTTT. It yields the protein CASSSPLGGGAADTQYF. V gene TRBV27 combines with J gene TRBJ2-3, with TRBD2 matching 9 bases. Germline trimming cut 4 bases from V and 4 bases from J; bases unmatched to any gene: 12. Germline values: CDR1 MNHEY, CDR2 SMNVEV (reference sequence). CDR3 length: 17 residues.

The chain joins TRBV11-3 to TRBJ1-1; possibly TRBD1 for D (5 bases). CDR1 and CDR2 (germline): SGHNT, YENEEA. Trimming shortened V by 0 bases and J by 6 bases, and 8 bases separated the two germline ends. The CDR3 contains 13 residues. CDR3 DNA: TGTGCCAGCAGCTTAGATGGACAATCTGAAGCTTTCTTT. Amino acid sequence: CASSLDGQSEAFF.

The V and J genes are TRBV15 and TRBJ2-5; 9 bases map to TRBD1. Germline V gives CDR1 LNHNV, CDR2 YYDKDF (reference sequence). The CDR3 is 15 amino acids. V shed 3 bases and J 4 bases; nucleotides not matched to a gene: 6. CDR3 in DNA: TGTGCCACCAGCAGGCGTACAGGGGGCCGAGAGACCCAGTACTTC. Its protein product is CATSRRTGGRETQYF. Using reference TRBV15 and TRBJ2-5 for the parts outside the CDR3, the full variable domain is DAMVIQNPRYQVTQFGKPVTLSCSQTLNHNVMYWYQQKSSQAPKLLFHYYDKDFNNEADTPDNFQSRRPNTSFCFLDIRSPGLGDTAMYLCATSRRTGGRETQYFGPGTRLLVL.

The rearrangement uses TRBV16 and TRBJ1-1; D is possibly TRBD1 (6 bases). V was pared by 2 bases and J by 5 bases, with 12 bases between. This CDR3 has 14 residues. The germline V gene has CDR1 KGHSY and CDR2 FQNENV. The CDR3 spells CASSQGGGRTEAFF. The CDR3 region has the DNA TGTGCCAGCAGCCAAGGCGGGGGGCGAACTGAAGCTTTCTTT.

This sequence joins TRBV10-3 and TRBJ1-2, with a possible D match to TRBD1 (5 bases). The CDR3 runs to 12 residues. The V end lost 4 bases, the J end lost 7 bases, and 10 bases lay between the germline ends. Germline values: CDR1 ENHRY, CDR2 SYGVKD. CDR3 coding DNA: TGTGCCATCAGTGTTAGGGGTAGTGGCTACACCTTC. Its translation is CAISVRGSGYTF.

This CDR3 is CASSSLLAGNYNEQFF. The CDR3 nucleotides read TGTGCCAGCAGTTCCCTTCTAGCGGGGAACTACAATGAGCAGTTCTTC. V gene TRBV6-6 combines with J gene TRBJ2-1, with 9 positions matching TRBD2. Germline CDR1 and CDR2: MNHNY and SVGAGI (reference sequence). The J segment lost 3 bases and the V segment lost 4 bases, leaving 7 bases of the junction unmatched. The CDR3 has 16 amino acids.